This passage covers 4 T cell receptor beta chains from one sample sequenced in a study of shared clonotypes between healthy human individuals. As defined, naive CD8 cells were CD45RO-negative and positively selected for CCR7, with terminally differentiated effector memory CD45RA+ cells excluded. Clones were read by immunoSEQ multiplex PCR, and TCRdb kept only the in-frame ones, dropping some. The sample consists of millions of clones, about 94% of them appearing once. The specimen was naive CD8+ T cells sorted from blood. All receptors derive from a man younger than 30 in good health.

This chain connects TRBV27 to TRBJ2-7; 9 nucleotides match TRBD2. The V segment lost 6 bases and the J segment 0 bases; nucleotides outside the gene matches: 3. Germline CDR1 reads MNHEY; CDR2 reads SMNVEV (reference sequence). This CDR3 spans 14 amino acids. The CDR3 sequence is CASRIAGDSYEQYF. The CDR3, as DNA: TGTGCCAGCAGGATAGCGGGGGACTCCTACGAGCAGTACTTC.

The V and J genes are TRBV15 and TRBJ1-1; 7 bases are shared with TRBD1. The germline gives CDR1 LNHNV, CDR2 YYDKDF (reference sequence). The V gene end was trimmed by 3 bases and the J gene end by 8 bases; junction bases not matched to a gene: 9. The CDR3 has 14 amino acids. CDR3 DNA sequence: TGTGCCACCAGCAGGGGGACCGGGACAGTAGAAGCTTTCTTT. As protein: CATSRGTGTVEAFF.

The rearrangement links TRBV7-2 to TRBJ1-5; D perhaps matches TRBD1 (5 bases). Germline loops: CDR1 SGHTA, CDR2 FQGNSA. The CDR3 has 15 residues. Trimming cost V 3 bases and J 1 base, with 10 bases left between them. CDR3 region: CASSFFGGSNQPQHF. Here the CDR3 DNA reads TGTGCCAGCAGCTTTTTTGGGGGGAGCAATCAGCCCCAGCATTTT.

This clone was detected only a few times. V and J are TRBV2 and TRBJ2-2; D tentatively fits TRBD1 or TRBD2 (5 bases each). The CDR3 runs to 14 residues. The germline V gene encodes CDR1 SNHLY and CDR2 FYNNEI. Between the trimmed V and J ends, which lost 3 bases and 6 bases, there was a span of 11 bases. CDR3 coding DNA: TGTGCCAGCAGTGAGGGGGTACGGGCCGGGGAGCTGTTTTTT. It specifies CASSEGVRAGELFF.